What follows are 27 T cell receptor beta chains derived from one specimen sequenced in a study of T-cell reconstitution after alpha-beta-depleted transplantation in children. Unique molecular identifiers featured in how the TCRbeta library was prepared. TCRdb analysed the PCR reads with MiXCR anew, one entry per CDR3 protein. The sample has 250,000 or so distinct CDR3 sequences; roughly 8.2% are singletons. The sample consisted of PBMCs, mostly from graft donor cells, taken 180 days after TCRalphabeta/CD19-depleted stem cell transplant. The receptors were sampled from a male patient between 10 and 17 years old who had a stem cell transplant for acute lymphoblastic leukemia, so the T cells may come from the graft donor.

This rearrangement joins TRBV12-2 to TRBJ2-1; no DNA check was done on the table's D call, TRBD1. TRBV12-2 is marked as a pseudogene. CDR3 length equals 22 residues. In nucleotides, the CDR3 is TGTGCAAGTCGCCTCCCCGGACAGGGGGTTCCCCCGGGACTAGAAGATCTCAATGAGCAGTTCTTC. It translates to CASRLPGQGVPPGLEDLNEQFF.

CDR3 protein: CASTVNYEQYF. CDR3 DNA sequence: TGTGCCAGCACGGTTAACTACGAGCAGTACTTC. The genes are TRBV28 and TRBJ2-7, with no clear D. Germline V gene data show CDR1 as MDHEN and CDR2 as SYDVKM. CDR3 length: 11 residues. V lost 7 bases and J 3 bases, leaving 7 bases between the germline ends.

The rearrangement uses TRBV5-4 and TRBJ2-5, with a tentative D call TRBD1 (5 bases). Trimming left V 1 base short and J 2 bases short, with 9 bases between. This CDR3 is 14 amino acids long. The germline V gene encodes CDR1 SGHNT and CDR2 YYREEE (reference sequence). The CDR3 here is CASSLLRDQETQYF. CDR3 in DNA: TGTGCCAGCAGCTTGCTCAGGGATCAAGAGACCCAGTACTTC.

The sample holds many counts of this clonotype. This rearrangement joins TRBV10-3 to TRBJ2-3, with 7 bases matching TRBD2. V lost 4 bases to trimming and J lost 1 base; unmatched junction nucleotides: 2. Germline V CDR1 and CDR2: ENHRY, SYGVKD. This CDR3 contains 14 residues. In DNA, the CDR3 is TGTGCCATCAGTGCTACTAGCGGCACAGATACGCAGTATTTT. As protein: CAISATSGTDTQYF.

This clonotype was counted ten times or more. The rearrangement uses TRBV7-7 and TRBJ1-6; D possibly corresponds to TRBD1 (6 bases). The CDR3 extends over 15 amino acids. Germline CDR1 and CDR2: SSHAT and FNYEAQ (reference sequence). Trimming removed 2 bases from V and 10 bases from J, with 15 bases in between. The CDR3 DNA reads as TGTGCCAGCAGCTTAACTCTAGACAGGAACTCACCCCTCCACTTT. This encodes CASSLTLDRNSPLHF.

This clonotype has a count of ten or more. The gene calls are TRBV28 and TRBJ2-7; D is uncertain. CDR1 and CDR2 (germline): MDHEN, SYDVKM. V lost 1 base and J 3 bases, leaving 7 bases between the germline ends. The CDR3 runs 13 residues. The CDR3 nucleotides are TGTGCCAGCAGTTTATACGGTCTCTACGAGCAGTACTTC. Translating gives CASSLYGLYEQYF.

Many counts were recorded for this clonotype. The chain employs TRBV20-1 and TRBJ2-3; 11 bases line up with TRBD2. Germline-derived CDR1 and CDR2 are DFQATT and SNEGSKA (reference sequence). The CDR3 length is 15 residues. J gave up 4 bases and V 2 bases, and 5 bases lay outside the gene matches. DNA for the CDR3: TGCAGTGCTAGAAGACTAGCGGGAACTCCAGATACGCAGTATTTT. Encoded protein: CSARRLAGTPDTQYF.

This chain links TRBV5-6 with TRBJ1-5, with D uncertain. Germline V lookup: CDR1 SGHDT, CDR2 YYEEEE. V was trimmed by 1 base and J by 1 base, leaving 12 bases between them. This CDR3 comprises 16 residues. As DNA, the CDR3 is TGTGCCAGCAGCTTGTGGGAGGGTATGAGCAATCAGCCCCAGCATTTT. This codes for CASSLWEGMSNQPQHF.

This clonotype has at least ten counts. The gene calls are TRBV19 and TRBJ2-2; 8 positions agree with TRBD1. Germline CDR1 is LNHDA and CDR2 is SQIVND (reference sequence). V gave up 4 bases and J gave up 3 bases; unmatched junction bases: 7. The CDR3 runs 16 residues. The CDR3 coding sequence is TGTGCCAGTAGTAAGGGTGGACAGGGTTACACCGGGGAGCTGTTTTTT. This translates into CASSKGGQGYTGELFF.

This clonotype was observed many times. This chain uses TRBV7-9 with TRBJ1-1, with unresolved D. Germline V CDR1 and CDR2: SEHNR, FQNEAQ (reference sequence). The CDR3 totals 13 residues. Trimming took 4 bases from V and 4 from J, leaving 10 bases between them. The CDR3 DNA reads as TGTGCCAGCAGCTGGGGAGTCGGCACTGAAGCTTTCTTT. Protein: CASSWGVGTEAFF.

This clonotype was recorded many times. The J gene is TRBJ2-5, the V gene TRBV10-3; 10 bases map to TRBD2. The CDR3 is 15 residues long. Germline CDR1 and CDR2: ENHRY and SYGVKD. V lost 4 bases and J lost 4; bases outside the gene matches: 6. CDR3 loop: CAISVASGGIETQYF. In nucleotides, the CDR3 is TGTGCCATCAGTGTAGCTAGCGGGGGAATAGAGACCCAGTACTTC.

This clonotype was detected many times. The V and J genes are TRBV10-3 and TRBJ2-3, with TRBD1 matching 9 bases. This CDR3 region has 16 residues. V lost 4 bases and J lost 2; bases outside the gene matches: 7. Germline V gene sequence: CDR1 ENHRY, CDR2 SYGVKD. Written as DNA, the CDR3 is TGTGCCATCAGTGGTTTAACAGGGGGCTACACAGATACGCAGTATTTT. Translating it yields CAISGLTGGYTDTQYF.

The sample holds many counts of this clonotype. V and J are TRBV28 and TRBJ1-1; maybe TRBD1 (5 bases). V was clipped by 6 bases and J by 5 bases, with 19 bases between them. Germline V CDR1 and CDR2: MDHEN, SYDVKM. The CDR3 is 15 amino acids. The CDR3 loop reads CASRRHPGTGTEAFF. CDR3 coding DNA: TGTGCCAGCAGACGTCACCCCGGGACGGGGACTGAAGCTTTCTTT.

There are many counts of this clonotype. The chain uses TRBV7-3 and TRBJ2-3; 8 nucleotides agree with TRBD2. There are 19 residues in the CDR3. Per the germline V gene, CDR1 is SGHTA and CDR2 is FQGTGA. Trimming removed 2 bases from V and 2 bases from J; junction bases left unmatched: 15. For the CDR3, the DNA is TGTGCCAGCAGCTTATTCCCGCTAGCGGGTTCGGGGGACACAGATACGCAGTATTTT. Protein product: CASSLFPLAGSGDTDTQYF.

The sample holds many counts of this clonotype. The CDR3 DNA sequence: TGTGCCATCAGTGGCCCAGGTCGAGGAAACACCATATATTTT. It is translated as CAISGPGRGNTIYF. The chain joins TRBV10-3 to TRBJ1-3; the D is unclear. V dropped 4 bases and J dropped 4 bases, with 11 bases sitting between them. Germline V gives CDR1 ENHRY, CDR2 SYGVKD. There are 14 residues in the CDR3.

This clonotype was picked up many times. The chain carries TRBV11-2 and TRBJ2-3; the match to TRBD2 covers 13 bases. Trimming at V came to 5 bases and at J to 1 base, leaving 3 bases not matched to a gene. The CDR3 has 16 residues. Germline values: CDR1 SGHAT, CDR2 FQNNGV. CDR3 DNA sequence: TGTGCCAGCAGCGAAACTAGCGGGAGGGGCACAGATACGCAGTATTTT. Protein product: CASSETSGRGTDTQYF.

This clonotype was observed many times. The gene calls are TRBV2 and TRBJ1-6; a possible D gene is TRBD1 (5 bases). V lost 8 bases to trimming and J lost 9 bases, with 14 bases between them. The CDR3 runs 13 residues. The germline CDR1 and CDR2 sequences are SNHLY and FYNNEI. For the CDR3, the DNA is TGTGCCAGCCACGCGGGGCCCGCTTCACCCCTCCACTTT. Translation gives CASHAGPASPLHF.

There are many counts of this clonotype. V usage is TRBV12-3 or TRBV12-4 and J usage is TRBJ2-3; the match to TRBD2 covers 11 bases. V shed 5 bases and J 5 bases; nucleotides not matched to a gene: 6. There are 15 residues in the CDR3. CDR3 DNA sequence: TGTGCCAGCAGTCCTAATAGCGGGAGGGTAGATACGCAGTATTTT. Residues: CASSPNSGRVDTQYF.

This clonotype showed up many times. The chain employs TRBV7-9 and TRBJ1-2; D remains unclear. Looked up from germline, CDR1 is SEHNR and CDR2 is FQNEAQ (reference sequence). The CDR3 length is 15 residues. Deletions cut 4 bases from V and 0 bases from J, with 12 bases between. CDR3 DNA: TGTGCCAGCAGCTATAGACGGGATCCTAACTATGGCTACACCTTC. This codes for CASSYRRDPNYGYTF.

This clonotype occurred many times. The CDR3 DNA is TGCAGTGCTCCGAGGACAGGGGACATTCAGTACTTC. Its translation is CSAPRTGDIQYF. V gene TRBV20-1 combines with J gene TRBJ2-4, with 9 bases that match TRBD1. Germline-derived CDR1 and CDR2 are DFQATT and SNEGSKA (reference sequence). The CDR3 consists of 12 residues. V shed 5 bases and J 8 bases; nucleotides not matched to a gene: 4.

This clonotype was picked up many times. The chain combines TRBV3-1 with TRBJ2-7; D is ambiguous. V lost 1 base, J lost 0 bases, and 10 bases lay in between. CDR1 and CDR2 from the germline V gene are LGHDT and YNNKEL (reference sequence). This CDR3 has 15 amino acids. CDR3 residues: CASSQGPTPSYEQYF. DNA for the CDR3: TGTGCCAGCAGCCAAGGACCGACGCCCTCCTACGAGCAGTACTTC.

At least ten counts were recorded for this clonotype. This chain uses TRBV10-3 with TRBJ2-7; TRBD2 matches 10 bases. The V segment lost 6 bases and the J segment 1 base; nucleotides outside the gene matches: 9. This CDR3 has 16 residues. CDR1 and CDR2 (germline): ENHRY, SYGVKD. The CDR3 protein is CAIRGASGRDSYEQYF. The CDR3 nucleotides read TGTGCCATCAGGGGGGCCAGCGGGAGGGATTCCTACGAGCAGTACTTC.

This clonotype was seen ten or more times. This chain connects TRBV20-1 to TRBJ2-7; D unclear. In germline, CDR1 is DFQATT, CDR2 SNEGSKA (reference sequence). The V gene lost 5 bases and the J gene lost 3 bases, with 11 bases spanning the gap. CDR3 length: 12 residues. Written as DNA, the CDR3 is TGCAGTGCTCCTGGGCCAGACTACGAGCAGTACTTC. Amino acids: CSAPGPDYEQYF.

There are many counts of this clonotype. V is TRBV7-3 and J is TRBJ2-1; 11 bases are a match to TRBD1. The CDR3 is 16 residues long. Germline-derived CDR1 and CDR2 are SGHTA and FQGTGA. V gave up 4 bases and J gave up 7 bases; unmatched junction bases: 9. CDR3 DNA: TGTGCCAGCAGCTCCCGGGACAGGGGGGGATGGAATGAGCAGTTCTTC. Translation: CASSSRDRGGWNEQFF. Together with reference TRBV7-3 and TRBJ2-1, the CDR3 gives the full variable domain: GAGVSQTPSNKVTEKGKYVELRCDPISGHTALYWYRQSLGQGPEFLIYFQGTGAADDSGLPNDRFFAVRPEGSVSTLKIQRTERGDSAVYLCASSSRDRGGWNEQFFGPGTRLTVL.

This clonotype was detected ten times or more. The chain has TRBV2 and TRBJ2-7; TRBD1 agrees at 8 bases. Germline V gene data show CDR1 as SNHLY and CDR2 as FYNNEI. The length of the CDR3 is 14 residues. V was pared by 6 bases and J by 4 bases, with 8 bases of the junction left unmatched. CDR3 region: CASSPRQGSYEQYF. CDR3 DNA: TGTGCCAGCAGCCCGAGACAGGGGTCTTACGAGCAGTACTTC.

This clonotype occurred many times. The V and J genes are TRBV5-1 and TRBJ1-4; possible D gene TRBD1, 5 bases. Trimming pared 4 bases from V and 9 bases from J, leaving 25 bases between. Germline CDR1 SGHRS, CDR2 YFSETQ. The CDR3 has 17 residues. CDR3 nucleotides: TGCGCCAGCAGCAAGGCCCCCGAGTGGGACCGCGGGAAAAAACTGTTTTTT. Encoded protein: CASSKAPEWDRGKKLFF.

This clonotype was seen ten or more times. V and J are TRBV11-1 and TRBJ2-7; 7 nucleotides line up with TRBD2. The CDR3 loop spans 15 amino acids. Trimming at V came to 4 bases and at J to 2 bases, leaving 8 bases not matched to a gene. Germline V lookup: CDR1 SGHAT, CDR2 FQDESV (reference sequence). CDR3 nucleotides: TGTGCCAGCAGCTCACCCCCAGCGGGGCCCTACGAGCAGTACTTC. Residues: CASSSPPAGPYEQYF.